The sequence of this T cell receptor beta chain was determined in a study of T cell changes during pregnancy in multiple sclerosis. The protocol was immunoSEQ multiplex PCR, while the TCRdb copy is restricted to in-frame clones and leaves out a portion. The table has about 56,000 clones, around 87% seen once. The CDR3 has 13 amino acids. Deletions cut 4 bases from V and 0 bases from J, with 7 bases between. Germline V CDR1 and CDR2: SGDLS, YYNGEE. The chain couples TRBV9 to TRBJ1-1; possibly TRBD1 for D (5 bases). The TCR originated in a human donor whose cells served as feeder cells for cultures in a pregnancy study. The material sequenced was peripheral blood from another person, used as feeder cells. CDR3 protein: CASSKQVNTEAFF. The CDR3 region has the DNA TGTGCCAGCAGCAAACAGGTGAACACTGAAGCTTTCTTT.